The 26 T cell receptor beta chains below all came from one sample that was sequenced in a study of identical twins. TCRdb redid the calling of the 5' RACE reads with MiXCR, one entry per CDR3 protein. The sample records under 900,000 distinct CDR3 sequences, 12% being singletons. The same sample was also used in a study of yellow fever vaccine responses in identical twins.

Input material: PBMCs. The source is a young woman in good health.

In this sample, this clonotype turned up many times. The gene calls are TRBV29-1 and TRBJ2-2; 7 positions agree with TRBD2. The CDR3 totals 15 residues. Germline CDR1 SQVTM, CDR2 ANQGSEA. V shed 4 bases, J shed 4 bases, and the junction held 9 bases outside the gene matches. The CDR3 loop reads CSVVGGSSGTGELFF. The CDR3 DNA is TGCAGCGTTGTTGGCGGGAGTAGTGGCACCGGGGAGCTGTTTTTT.

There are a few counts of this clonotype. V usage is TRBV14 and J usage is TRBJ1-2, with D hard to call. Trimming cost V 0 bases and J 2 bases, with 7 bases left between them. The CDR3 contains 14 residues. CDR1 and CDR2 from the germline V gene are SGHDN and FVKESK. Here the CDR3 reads CASSQDRLNYGYTF. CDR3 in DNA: TGTGCCAGCAGCCAAGATCGGCTGAACTATGGCTACACCTTC.

The CDR3 DNA sequence: TGTGCCAGCAGCCAAGAAACAGCCTCAAGCAATCAGCCCCAGCATTTT. It yields the protein CASSQETASSNQPQHF. The chain uses TRBV4-2 and TRBJ1-5; no firm D call. The V end lost 0 bases, the J end lost 1 base, and 10 bases lay between the germline ends. The CDR3 totals 16 residues. From germline, CDR1 is LGHNA and CDR2 YNFKEQ.

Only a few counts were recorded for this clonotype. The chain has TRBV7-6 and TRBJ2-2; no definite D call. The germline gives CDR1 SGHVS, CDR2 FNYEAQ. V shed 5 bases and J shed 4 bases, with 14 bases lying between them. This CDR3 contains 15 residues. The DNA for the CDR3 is TGTGCCAGCAGCCCGCCTTCCTGGCCCACCGGGGAGCTGTTTTTT. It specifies CASSPPSWPTGELFF.

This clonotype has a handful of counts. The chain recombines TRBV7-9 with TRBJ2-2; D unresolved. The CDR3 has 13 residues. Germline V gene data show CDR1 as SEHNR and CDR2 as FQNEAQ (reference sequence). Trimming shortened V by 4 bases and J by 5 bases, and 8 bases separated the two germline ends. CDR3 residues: CASSYARTGELFF. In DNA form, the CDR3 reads TGTGCCAGCAGCTATGCGAGAACCGGGGAGCTGTTTTTT.

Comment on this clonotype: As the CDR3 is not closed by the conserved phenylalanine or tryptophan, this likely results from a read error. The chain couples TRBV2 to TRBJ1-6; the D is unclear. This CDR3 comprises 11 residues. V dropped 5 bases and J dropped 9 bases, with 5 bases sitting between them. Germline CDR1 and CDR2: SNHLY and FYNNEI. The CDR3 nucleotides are TGTGCCAGCAGTTCGGGTTCACCCCTCCACCTT. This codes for CASSSGSPLHL.

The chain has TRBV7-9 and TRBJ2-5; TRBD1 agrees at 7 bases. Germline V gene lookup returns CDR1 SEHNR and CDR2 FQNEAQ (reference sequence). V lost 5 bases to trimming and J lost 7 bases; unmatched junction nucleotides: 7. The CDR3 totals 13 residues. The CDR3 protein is CASSLQGWATQYF. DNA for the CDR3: TGTGCCAGCAGCCTACAGGGGTGGGCGACCCAGTACTTC.

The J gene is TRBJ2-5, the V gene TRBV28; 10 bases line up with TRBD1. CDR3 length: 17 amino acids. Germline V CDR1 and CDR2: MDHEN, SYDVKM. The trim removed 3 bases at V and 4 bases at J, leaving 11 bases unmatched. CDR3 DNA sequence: TGTGCCAGCAGTTTTCTTCGGGACAGGGGAACGGTAGAGACCCAGTACTTC. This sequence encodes CASSFLRDRGTVETQYF.

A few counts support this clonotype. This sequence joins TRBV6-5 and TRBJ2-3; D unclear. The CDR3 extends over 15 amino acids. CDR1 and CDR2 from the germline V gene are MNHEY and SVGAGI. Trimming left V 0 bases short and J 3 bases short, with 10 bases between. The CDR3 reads CASSYSLTQTDTQYF. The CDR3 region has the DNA TGTGCCAGCAGTTACTCGTTGACGCAAACAGATACGCAGTATTTT.

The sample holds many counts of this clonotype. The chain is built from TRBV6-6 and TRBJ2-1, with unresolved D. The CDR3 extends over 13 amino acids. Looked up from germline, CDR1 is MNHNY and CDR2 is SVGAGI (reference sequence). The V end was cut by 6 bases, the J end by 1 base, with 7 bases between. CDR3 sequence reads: CASSYISYNEQFF. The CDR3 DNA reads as TGTGCCAGCAGCTACATTTCCTACAATGAGCAGTTCTTC.

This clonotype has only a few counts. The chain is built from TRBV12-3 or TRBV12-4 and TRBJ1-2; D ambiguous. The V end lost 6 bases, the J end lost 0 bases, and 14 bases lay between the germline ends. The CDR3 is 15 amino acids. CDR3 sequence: CASSLRTEANYGYTF. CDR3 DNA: TGTGCCAGCAGCTTACGGACCGAAGCTAACTATGGCTACACCTTC.

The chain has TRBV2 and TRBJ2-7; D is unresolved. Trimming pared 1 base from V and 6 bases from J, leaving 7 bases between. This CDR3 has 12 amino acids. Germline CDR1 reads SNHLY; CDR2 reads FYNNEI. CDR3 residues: CASSEGPGEQYF. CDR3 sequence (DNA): TGTGCCAGCAGTGAAGGCCCGGGCGAGCAGTACTTC. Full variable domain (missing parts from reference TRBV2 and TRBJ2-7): EPEVTQTPSHQVTQMGQEVILRCVPISNHLYFYWYRQILGQKVEFLVSFYNNEISEKSEIFDDQFSVERPDGSNFTLKIRSTKLEDSAMYFCASSEGPGEQYFGPGTRLTVT.

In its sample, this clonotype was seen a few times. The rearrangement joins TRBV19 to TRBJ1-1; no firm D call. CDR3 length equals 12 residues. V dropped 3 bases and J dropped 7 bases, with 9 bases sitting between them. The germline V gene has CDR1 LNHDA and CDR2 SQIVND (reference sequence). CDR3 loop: CASSIRGLEAFF. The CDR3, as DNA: TGTGCCAGTAGTATCCGCGGACTTGAAGCTTTCTTT. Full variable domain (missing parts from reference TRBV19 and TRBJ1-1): DGGITQSPKYLFRKEGQNVTLSCEQNLNHDAMYWYRQDPGQGLRLIYYSQIVNDFQKGDIAEGYSVSREKKESFPLTVTSAQKNPTAFYLCASSIRGLEAFFGQGTRLTVV.

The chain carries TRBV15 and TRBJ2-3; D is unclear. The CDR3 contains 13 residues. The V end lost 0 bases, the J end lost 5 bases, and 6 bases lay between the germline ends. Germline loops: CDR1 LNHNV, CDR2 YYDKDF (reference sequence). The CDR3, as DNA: TGTGCCACCAGCAGAGATTTTATAGATACGCAGTATTTT. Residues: CATSRDFIDTQYF.

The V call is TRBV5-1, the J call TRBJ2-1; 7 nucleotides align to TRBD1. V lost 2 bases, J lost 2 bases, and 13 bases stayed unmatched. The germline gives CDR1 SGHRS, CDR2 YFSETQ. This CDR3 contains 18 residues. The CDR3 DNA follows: TGCGCCAGCAGCTTCTTTCCAGGGACAGTCCAACCCTACAATGAGCAGTTCTTC. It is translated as CASSFFPGTVQPYNEQFF.

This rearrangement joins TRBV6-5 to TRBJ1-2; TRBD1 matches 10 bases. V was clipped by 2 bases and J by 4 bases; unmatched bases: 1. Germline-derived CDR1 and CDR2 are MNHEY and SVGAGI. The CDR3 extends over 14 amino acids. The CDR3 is CASSYGQGVYGYTF. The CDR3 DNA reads TGTGCCAGCAGTTACGGACAGGGGGTCTATGGCTACACCTTC.

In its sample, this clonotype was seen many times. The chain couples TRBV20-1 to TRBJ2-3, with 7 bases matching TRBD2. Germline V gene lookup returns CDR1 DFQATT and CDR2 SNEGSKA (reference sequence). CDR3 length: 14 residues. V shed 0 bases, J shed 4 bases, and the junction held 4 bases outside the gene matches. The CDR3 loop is CSARDQGGADTQYF. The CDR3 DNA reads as TGCAGTGCTAGAGACCAGGGAGGGGCAGATACGCAGTATTTT.

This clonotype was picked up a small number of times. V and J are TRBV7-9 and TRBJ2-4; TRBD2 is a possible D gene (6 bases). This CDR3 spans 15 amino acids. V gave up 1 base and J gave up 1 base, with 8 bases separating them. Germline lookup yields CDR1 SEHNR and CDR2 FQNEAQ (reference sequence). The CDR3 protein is CASSLERGAKNIQYF. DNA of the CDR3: TGTGCCAGCAGCTTAGAACGGGGGGCCAAAAACATTCAGTACTTC.

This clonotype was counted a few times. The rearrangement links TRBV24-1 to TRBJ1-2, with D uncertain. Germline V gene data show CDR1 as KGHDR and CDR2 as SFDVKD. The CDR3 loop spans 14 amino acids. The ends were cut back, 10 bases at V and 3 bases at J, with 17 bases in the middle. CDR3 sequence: CATTDRFSYYGYTF. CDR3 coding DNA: TGTGCCACGACTGACCGATTCTCATACTATGGCTACACCTTC.

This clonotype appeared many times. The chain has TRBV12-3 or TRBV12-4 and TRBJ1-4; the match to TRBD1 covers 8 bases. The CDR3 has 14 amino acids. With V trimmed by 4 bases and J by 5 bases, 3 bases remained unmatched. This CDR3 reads CASSYRDRNEKLFF. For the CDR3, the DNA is TGTGCCAGCAGTTACCGGGACAGGAATGAAAAACTGTTTTTT.

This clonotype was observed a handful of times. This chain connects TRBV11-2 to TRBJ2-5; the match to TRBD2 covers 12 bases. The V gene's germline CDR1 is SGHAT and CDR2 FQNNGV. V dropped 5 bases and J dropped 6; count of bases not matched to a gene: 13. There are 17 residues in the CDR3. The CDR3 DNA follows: TGTGCCAGCAGCCCCCCCTTGCTAGCGGGGGGGAGAAAGACCCAGTACTTC. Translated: CASSPPLLAGGRKTQYF.

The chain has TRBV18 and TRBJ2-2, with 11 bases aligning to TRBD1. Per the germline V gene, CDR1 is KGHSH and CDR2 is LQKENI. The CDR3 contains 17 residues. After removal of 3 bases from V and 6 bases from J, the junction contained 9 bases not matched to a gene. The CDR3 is CASSPIRTGGFAGELFF. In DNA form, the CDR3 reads TGTGCCAGCTCACCGATTAGGACAGGGGGCTTTGCCGGGGAGCTGTTTTTT.

CDR3 nucleotide sequence: TGTGCCAGCAGCTCAAGGACTAGCGGGGGCGCAGCAGGAGATACGCAGTATTTT. Translation gives CASSSRTSGGAAGDTQYF. This chain uses TRBV11-1 with TRBJ2-3, with 13 bases lining up with TRBD2. CDR1 and CDR2 (germline): SGHAT, FQDESV (reference sequence). Trimming took 4 bases from V and 5 from J; bases not matched to a gene: 12. CDR3 length equals 18 residues. The entire variable domain, with the rest obtained from reference TRBV11-1 and TRBJ2-3, is as follows: EAEVAQSPRYKITEKSQAVAFWCDPISGHATLYWYRQILGQGPELLVQFQDESVVDDSQLPKDRFSAERLKGVDSTLKIQPAELGDSAMYLCASSSRTSGGAAGDTQYFGPGTRLTVL.

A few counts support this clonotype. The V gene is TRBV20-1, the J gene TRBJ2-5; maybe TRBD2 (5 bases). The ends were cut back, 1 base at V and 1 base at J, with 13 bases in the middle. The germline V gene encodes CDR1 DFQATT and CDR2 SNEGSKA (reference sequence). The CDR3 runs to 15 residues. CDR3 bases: TGCAGTGCTAGAGTAGGGCTGGGGAGCCAAGAGACCCAGTACTTC. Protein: CSARVGLGSQETQYF.

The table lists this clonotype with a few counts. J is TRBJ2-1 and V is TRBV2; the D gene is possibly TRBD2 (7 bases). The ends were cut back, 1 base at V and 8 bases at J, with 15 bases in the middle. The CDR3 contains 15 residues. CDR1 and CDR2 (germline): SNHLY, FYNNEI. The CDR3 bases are TGTGCCAGCAGTGAAGTGGGGCGGGGGCAGGATGAGCAGTTCTTC. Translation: CASSEVGRGQDEQFF. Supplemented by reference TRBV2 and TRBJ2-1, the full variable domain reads EPEVTQTPSHQVTQMGQEVILRCVPISNHLYFYWYRQILGQKVEFLVSFYNNEISEKSEIFDDQFSVERPDGSNFTLKIRSTKLEDSAMYFCASSEVGRGQDEQFFGPGTRLTVL.

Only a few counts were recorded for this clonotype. CDR3 loop: CASSTGPVEDTQYF. In nucleotides, the CDR3 is TGCGCCAGCAGCACCGGACCTGTCGAAGATACGCAGTATTTT. The chain uses TRBV5-1 and TRBJ2-3; D uncertain. Germline loops: CDR1 SGHRS, CDR2 YFSETQ. The CDR3 sequence is 14 residues long. The germline V and J ends were trimmed by 4 bases and 5 bases, with 14 bases remaining between them.